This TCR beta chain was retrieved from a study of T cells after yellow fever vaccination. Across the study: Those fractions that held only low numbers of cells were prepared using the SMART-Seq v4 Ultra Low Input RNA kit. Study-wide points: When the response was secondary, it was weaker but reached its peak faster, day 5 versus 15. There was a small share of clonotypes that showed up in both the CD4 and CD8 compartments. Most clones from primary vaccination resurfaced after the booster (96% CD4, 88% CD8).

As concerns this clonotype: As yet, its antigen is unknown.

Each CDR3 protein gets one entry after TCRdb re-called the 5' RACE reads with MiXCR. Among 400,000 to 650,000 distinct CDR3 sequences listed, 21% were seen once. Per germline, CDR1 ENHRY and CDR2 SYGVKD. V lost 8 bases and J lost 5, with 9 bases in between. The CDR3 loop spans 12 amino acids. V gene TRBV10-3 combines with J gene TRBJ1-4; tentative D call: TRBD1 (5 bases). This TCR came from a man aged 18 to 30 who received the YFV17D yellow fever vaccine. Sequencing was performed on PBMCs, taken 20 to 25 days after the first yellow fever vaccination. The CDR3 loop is CAIGGVNEKLFF. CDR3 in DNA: TGTGCCATCGGGGGAGTGAATGAAAAACTGTTTTTT.